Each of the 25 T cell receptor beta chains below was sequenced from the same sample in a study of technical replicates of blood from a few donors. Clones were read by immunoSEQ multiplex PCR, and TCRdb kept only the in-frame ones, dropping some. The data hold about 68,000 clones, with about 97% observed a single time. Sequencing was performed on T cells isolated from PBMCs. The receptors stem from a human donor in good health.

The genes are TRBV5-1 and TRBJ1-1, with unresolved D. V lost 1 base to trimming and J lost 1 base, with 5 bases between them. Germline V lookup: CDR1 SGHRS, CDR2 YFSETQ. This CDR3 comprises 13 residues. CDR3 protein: CASSLTPNTEAFF. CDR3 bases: TGCGCCAGCAGCTTGACTCCGAACACTGAAGCTTTCTTT.

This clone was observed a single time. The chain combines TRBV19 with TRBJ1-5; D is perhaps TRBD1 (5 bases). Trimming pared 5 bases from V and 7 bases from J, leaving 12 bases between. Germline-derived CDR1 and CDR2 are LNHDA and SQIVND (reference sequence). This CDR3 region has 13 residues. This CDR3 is CASSDLGAQPQHF. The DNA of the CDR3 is TGTGCCAGTAGTGATTTAGGGGCACAGCCCCAGCATTTT.

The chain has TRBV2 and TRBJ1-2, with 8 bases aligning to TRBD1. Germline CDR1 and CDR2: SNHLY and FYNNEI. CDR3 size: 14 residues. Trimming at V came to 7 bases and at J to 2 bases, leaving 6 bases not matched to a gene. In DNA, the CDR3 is TGTGCCAGCACTGGACAGGGCCGGAACTATGGCTACACCTTC. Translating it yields CASTGQGRNYGYTF.

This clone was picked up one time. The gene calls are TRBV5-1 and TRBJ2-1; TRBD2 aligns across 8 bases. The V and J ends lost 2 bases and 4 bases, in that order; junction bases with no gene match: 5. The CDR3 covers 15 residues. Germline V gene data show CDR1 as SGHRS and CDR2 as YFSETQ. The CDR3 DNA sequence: TGCGCCAGCAGCTTTTCACTAGCGGTGTACAATGAGCAGTTCTTC. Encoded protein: CASSFSLAVYNEQFF.

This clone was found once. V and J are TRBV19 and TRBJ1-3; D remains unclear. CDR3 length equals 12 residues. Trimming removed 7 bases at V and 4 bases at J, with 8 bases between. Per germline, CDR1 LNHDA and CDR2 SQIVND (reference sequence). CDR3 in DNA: TGTGCCAGTACGAGGGAGGGAAACACCATATATTTT. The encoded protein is CASTREGNTIYF.

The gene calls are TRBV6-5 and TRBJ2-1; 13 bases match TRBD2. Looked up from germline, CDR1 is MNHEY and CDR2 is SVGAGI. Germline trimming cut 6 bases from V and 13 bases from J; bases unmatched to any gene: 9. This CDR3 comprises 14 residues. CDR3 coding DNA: TGTGCCAGCAGCCGAGGACTAGCGGGGGCCCCCCAGTTCTTC. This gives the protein CASSRGLAGAPQFF.

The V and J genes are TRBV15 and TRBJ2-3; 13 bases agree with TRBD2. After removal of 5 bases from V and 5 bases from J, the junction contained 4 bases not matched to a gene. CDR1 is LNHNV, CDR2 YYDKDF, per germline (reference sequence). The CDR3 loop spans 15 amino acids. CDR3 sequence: CATSPLAGGLDTQYF. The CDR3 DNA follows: TGTGCCACCAGCCCACTAGCGGGAGGGCTAGATACGCAGTATTTT.

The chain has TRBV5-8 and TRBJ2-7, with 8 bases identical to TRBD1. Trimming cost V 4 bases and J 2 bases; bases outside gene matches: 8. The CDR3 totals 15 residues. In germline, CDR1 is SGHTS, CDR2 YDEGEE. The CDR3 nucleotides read TGTGCCAGCAGCCGTACAGGGGGAAGGACCTACGAGCAGTACTTC. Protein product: CASSRTGGRTYEQYF.

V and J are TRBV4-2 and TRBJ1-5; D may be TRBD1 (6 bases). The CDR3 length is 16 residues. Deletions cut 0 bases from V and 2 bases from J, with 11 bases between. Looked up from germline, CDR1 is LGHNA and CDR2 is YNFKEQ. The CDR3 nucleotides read TGTGCCAGCAGCCAAGAAACAGGGATGGGCAATCAGCCCCAGCATTTT. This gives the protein CASSQETGMGNQPQHF.

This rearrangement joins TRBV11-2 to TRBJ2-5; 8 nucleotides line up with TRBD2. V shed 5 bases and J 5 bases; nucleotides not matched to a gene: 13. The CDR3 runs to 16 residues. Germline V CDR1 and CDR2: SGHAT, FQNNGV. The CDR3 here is CASSPSQREWGETQYF. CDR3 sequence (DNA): TGTGCCAGCAGCCCATCTCAGCGGGAGTGGGGTGAGACCCAGTACTTC.

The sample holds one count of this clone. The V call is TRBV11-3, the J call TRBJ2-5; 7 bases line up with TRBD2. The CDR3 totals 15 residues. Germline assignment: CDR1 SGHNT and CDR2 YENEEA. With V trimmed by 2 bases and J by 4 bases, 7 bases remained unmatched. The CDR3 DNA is TGTGCCAGCAGCTTACGGCTAGCGGATTCAGAGACCCAGTACTTC. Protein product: CASSLRLADSETQYF.

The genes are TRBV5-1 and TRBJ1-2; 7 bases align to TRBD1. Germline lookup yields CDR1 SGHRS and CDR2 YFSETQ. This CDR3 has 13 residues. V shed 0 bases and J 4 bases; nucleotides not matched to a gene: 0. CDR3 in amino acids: CASSLAGGYGYTF. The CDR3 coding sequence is TGCGCCAGCAGCTTGGCAGGGGGCTATGGCTACACCTTC.

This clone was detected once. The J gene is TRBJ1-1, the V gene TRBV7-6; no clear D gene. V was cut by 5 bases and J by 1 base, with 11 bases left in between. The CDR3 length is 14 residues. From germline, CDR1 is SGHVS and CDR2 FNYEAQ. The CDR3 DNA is TGTGCCAGCAGCCCCAACCATAGGAACACTGAAGCTTTCTTT. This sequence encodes CASSPNHRNTEAFF.

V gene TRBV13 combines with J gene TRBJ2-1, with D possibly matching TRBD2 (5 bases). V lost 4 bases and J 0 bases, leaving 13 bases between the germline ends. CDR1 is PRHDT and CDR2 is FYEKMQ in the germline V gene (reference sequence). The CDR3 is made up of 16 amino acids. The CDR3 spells CASSSRQRSSYNEQFF. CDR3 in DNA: TGTGCCAGCAGCTCCCGCCAGCGGAGCTCCTACAATGAGCAGTTCTTC.

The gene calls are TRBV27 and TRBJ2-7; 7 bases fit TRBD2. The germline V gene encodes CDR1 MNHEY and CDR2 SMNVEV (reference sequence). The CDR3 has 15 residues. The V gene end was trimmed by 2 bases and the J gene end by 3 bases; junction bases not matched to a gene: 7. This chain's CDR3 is CASSLAGEGYYEQYF. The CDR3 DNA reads TGTGCCAGCAGTTTAGCGGGAGAAGGTTACTACGAGCAGTACTTC.

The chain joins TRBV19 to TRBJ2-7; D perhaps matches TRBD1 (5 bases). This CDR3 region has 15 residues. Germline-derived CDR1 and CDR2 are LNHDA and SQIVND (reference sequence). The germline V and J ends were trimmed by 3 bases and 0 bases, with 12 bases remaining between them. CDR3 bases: TGTGCCAGTAGTATGACAGCGTGGAGCTCCTACGAGCAGTACTTC. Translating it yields CASSMTAWSSYEQYF.

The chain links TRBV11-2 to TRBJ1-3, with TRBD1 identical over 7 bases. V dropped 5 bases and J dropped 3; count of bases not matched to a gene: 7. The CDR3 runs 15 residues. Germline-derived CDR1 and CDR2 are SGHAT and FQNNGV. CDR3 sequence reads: CASSRDGTDGNTIYF. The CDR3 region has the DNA TGTGCCAGCAGCCGAGATGGGACAGATGGAAACACCATATATTTT.

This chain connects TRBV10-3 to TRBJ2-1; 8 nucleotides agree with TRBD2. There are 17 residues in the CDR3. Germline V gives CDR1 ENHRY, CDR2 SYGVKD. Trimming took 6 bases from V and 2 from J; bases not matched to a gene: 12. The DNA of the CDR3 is TGTGCCATCAGAGCTCATGGACTAGCCGACACCTACAATGAGCAGTTCTTC. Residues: CAIRAHGLADTYNEQFF.

CDR3 loop: CASGTSGSPNSYEQYF. As DNA, the CDR3 is TGTGCCAGCGGTACTAGCGGGAGCCCGAACTCCTACGAGCAGTACTTC. The rearrangement uses TRBV5-6 and TRBJ2-7; 11 nucleotides line up with TRBD2. After removal of 7 bases from V and 0 bases from J, the junction contained 9 bases not matched to a gene. Germline V gene sequence: CDR1 SGHDT, CDR2 YYEEEE. This CDR3 is built from 16 residues. Together with reference TRBV5-6 and TRBJ2-7, the CDR3 gives the full variable domain: DAGVTQSPTHLIKTRGQQVTLRCSPKSGHDTVSWYQQALGQGPQFIFQYYEEEERQRGNFPDRFSGHQFPNYSSELNVNALLLGDSALYLCASGTSGSPNSYEQYFGPGTRLTVT.

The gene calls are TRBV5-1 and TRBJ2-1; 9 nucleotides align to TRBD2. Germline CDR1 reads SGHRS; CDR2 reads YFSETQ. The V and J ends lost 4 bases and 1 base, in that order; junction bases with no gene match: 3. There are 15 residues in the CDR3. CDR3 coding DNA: TGCGCCAGCAGCCTGAGCGGGGGGTCCTACAATGAGCAGTTCTTC. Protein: CASSLSGGSYNEQFF.

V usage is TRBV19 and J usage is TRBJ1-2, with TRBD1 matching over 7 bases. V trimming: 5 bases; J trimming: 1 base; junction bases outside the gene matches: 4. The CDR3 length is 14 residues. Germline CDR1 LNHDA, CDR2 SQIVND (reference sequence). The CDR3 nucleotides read TGTGCCAGTAGTTTCGGGACAGTTAACTATGGCTACACCTTC. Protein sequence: CASSFGTVNYGYTF.

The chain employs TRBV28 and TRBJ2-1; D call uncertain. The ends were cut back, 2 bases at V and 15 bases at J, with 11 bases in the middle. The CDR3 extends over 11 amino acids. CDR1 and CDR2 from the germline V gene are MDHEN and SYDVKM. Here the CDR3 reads CASSLTRSVFF. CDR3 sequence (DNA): TGTGCCAGCAGTTTAACGAGGAGTGTGTTCTTC.

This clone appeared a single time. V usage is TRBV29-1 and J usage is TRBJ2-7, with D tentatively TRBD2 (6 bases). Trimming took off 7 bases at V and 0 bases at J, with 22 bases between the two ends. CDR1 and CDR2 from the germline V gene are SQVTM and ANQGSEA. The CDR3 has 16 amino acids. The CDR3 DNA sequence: TGCAGCGCTCGTCGAGAGCTAGCGAGCAACTCCTACGAGCAGTACTTC. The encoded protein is CSARRELASNSYEQYF.

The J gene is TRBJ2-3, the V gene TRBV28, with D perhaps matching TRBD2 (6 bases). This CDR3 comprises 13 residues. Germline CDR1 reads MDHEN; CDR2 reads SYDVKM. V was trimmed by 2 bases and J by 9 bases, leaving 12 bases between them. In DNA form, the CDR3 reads TGTGCCAGCAGTTTACATAGTGGACTAACGCAGTATTTT. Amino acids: CASSLHSGLTQYF.

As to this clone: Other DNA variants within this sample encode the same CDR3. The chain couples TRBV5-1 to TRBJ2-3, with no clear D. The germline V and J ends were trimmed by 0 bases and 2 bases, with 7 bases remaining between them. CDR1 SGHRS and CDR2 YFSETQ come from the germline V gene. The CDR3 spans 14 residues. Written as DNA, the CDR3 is TGCGCCAGCAGCTTGGGGCAGATCACAGATACGCAGTATTTT. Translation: CASSLGQITDTQYF. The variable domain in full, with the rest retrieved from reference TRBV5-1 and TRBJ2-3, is KAGVTQTPRYLIKTRGQQVTLSCSPISGHRSVSWYQQTPGQGLQFLFEYFSETQRNKGNFPGRFSGRQFSNSRSEMNVSTLELGDSALYLCASSLGQITDTQYFGPGTRLTVL.